This T cell receptor (beta chain) was obtained from a study of shared clonotypes between healthy human individuals. The repertoire was sequenced with immunoSEQ multiplex PCR; TCRdb's copy has only in-frame clones and lacks some. Found here are 400,000 or so clones, about 96% of them singletons; the top ten hold approximately 0.32%. Germline V gene data show CDR1 as MDHEN and CDR2 as SYDVKM. V was trimmed by 8 bases and J by 0 bases, leaving 5 bases between them. The CDR3 is 12 amino acids. This chain joins TRBV28 and TRBJ2-1; D gene unclear. Sample: memory CD8+ T cells sorted from blood. Indicated subset: CD45RO+ cells pooled with CCR7-negative TemRA cells. The clonotype originates from a man aged 25 to 40 in good health. The CDR3 DNA reads as TGTGCCAGCCAAAGCTCCTACAATGAGCAGTTCTTC. Its protein is CASQSSYNEQFF.